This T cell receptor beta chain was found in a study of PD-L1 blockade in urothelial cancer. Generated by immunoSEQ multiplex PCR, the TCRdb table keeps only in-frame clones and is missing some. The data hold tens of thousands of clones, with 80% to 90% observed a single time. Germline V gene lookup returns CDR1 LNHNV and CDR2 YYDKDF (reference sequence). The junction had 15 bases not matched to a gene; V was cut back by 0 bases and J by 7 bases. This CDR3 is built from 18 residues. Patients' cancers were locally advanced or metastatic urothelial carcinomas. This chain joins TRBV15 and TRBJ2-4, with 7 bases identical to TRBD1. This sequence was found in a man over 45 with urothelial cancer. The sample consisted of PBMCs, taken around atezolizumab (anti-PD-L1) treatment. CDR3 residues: CATSRDNHRRQGMNIQYF. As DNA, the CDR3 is TGTGCCACCAGCAGAGATAACCATCGGCGACAGGGAATGAACATTCAGTACTTC.